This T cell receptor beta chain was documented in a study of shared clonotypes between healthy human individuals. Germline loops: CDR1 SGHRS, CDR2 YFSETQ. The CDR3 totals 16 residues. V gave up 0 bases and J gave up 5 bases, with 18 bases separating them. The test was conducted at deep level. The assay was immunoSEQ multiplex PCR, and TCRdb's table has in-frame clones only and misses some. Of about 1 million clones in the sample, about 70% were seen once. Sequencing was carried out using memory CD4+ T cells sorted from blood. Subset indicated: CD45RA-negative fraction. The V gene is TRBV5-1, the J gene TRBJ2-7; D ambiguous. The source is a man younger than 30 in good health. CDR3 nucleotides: TGCGCCAGCAGCTTGGATTTAGGACGACAAGGGAACGAGCAGTACTTC. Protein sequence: CASSLDLGRQGNEQYF. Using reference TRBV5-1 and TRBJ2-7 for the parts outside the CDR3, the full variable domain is KAGVTQTPRYLIKTRGQQVTLSCSPISGHRSVSWYQQTPGQGLQFLFEYFSETQRNKGNFPGRFSGRQFSNSRSEMNVSTLELGDSALYLCASSLDLGRQGNEQYFGPGTRLTVT.